This TCR beta chain was sequenced for a study of shared clonotypes between healthy human individuals. The overall study: Donors consisted of a couple of women and a few men between 18 and 49. Study-wide findings and caveats: Large depth notwithstanding, sorted-subset sequencing proved incomplete by rarefaction.

This CDR3 has 13 residues. CDR1 is SQVTM, CDR2 ANQGSEA, per germline. Trimming took 3 bases from V and 8 from J, leaving 16 bases between them. Across several immunoSEQ plates, the genomic DNA of each subset was split evenly. Some clones are missing from TCRdb's copy, which holds only in-frame ones; the method was immunoSEQ multiplex PCR. The profile covers approximately 350,000 clones, with about 74% appearing a single time and about 9.3% taken by the ten largest. A remark on this clone: What it binds is unknown.

The sequence was collected from a man aged 25 to 40 in good health. The chain carries TRBV29-1 and TRBJ1-2, with D unclear. Sequenced material: memory CD4+ T cells sorted from blood. Subset meaning: CD45RA-negative fraction. Here the CDR3 reads CSVDESGRSGYTF. Here the CDR3 DNA reads TGCAGCGTTGATGAGTCGGGTAGGTCCGGCTACACCTTC.